This TCR beta chain was sequenced in a study of cytomegalovirus exposure and HLA in healthy donors. As to this clone: Antigen unknown.

These donors counted as nominally healthy when sampled, but unrecorded immune exposures were likely. Broader study findings: Listed as cytomegalovirus-associated were around 160 TCR beta chains. In a later analysis, TCR association rates varied by HLA locus: DRB1 most, HLA-C fewest. Across donors, presence/absence analyses took sequencing depth to be roughly uniform.

With V trimmed by 3 bases and J by 6 bases, 9 bases remained unmatched. CDR1 and CDR2 (germline): SGDLS, YYNGEE. The CDR3 has 15 amino acids. Both 60 Vbeta primers and 13 Jbeta primers went into the PCR. Clones were read by immunoSEQ multiplex PCR, and TCRdb kept only the in-frame ones, dropping some. Among more than 140,000 clones listed, 82% were seen once. This TCR came from a man younger than 35 in good health and CMV-seropositive. Sequencing was carried out using PBMCs. The V call is TRBV9, the J call TRBJ2-3; TRBD1 agrees at 8 bases. As DNA, the CDR3 is TGTGCCAGCAGCGACTGGACAGGGAATATTGATACGCAGTATTTT. Protein sequence: CASSDWTGNIDTQYF.